This T cell receptor beta chain was documented in a study of technical replicates of blood from a handful of donors. TCRdb keeps only in-frame clones here, not all; method: immunoSEQ multiplex PCR. The sample shows 74,000 or so clones, approximately 91% of them seen only once. This CDR3 is 13 amino acids long. Per the germline V gene, CDR1 is SSHAT and CDR2 is FNYEAQ (reference sequence). This clone has more than one count but fewer than ten. One junction end disagrees with the germline gene, perhaps due to a read error. This TCR was recovered from a human donor in good health. The chain is built from TRBV7-7 and TRBJ2-1; tentatively, D is TRBD2 (6 bases). The sequencing sample was made of T cells isolated from PBMCs. In DNA, the CDR3 is TGTGCTAGCAGCATGACTAGGAACAATGAGCAGTTCTTC. Translation: CASSMTRNNEQFF.